These 3 T cell receptor beta chains came from one sample sequenced in a study of cytomegalovirus exposure and HLA in healthy donors. Vbeta (60) and Jbeta (13) primers were used in the PCR. The repertoire was sequenced with immunoSEQ multiplex PCR; TCRdb's copy has only in-frame clones and lacks some. The sample lists around 100,000 clones, 50% to 70% occurring once. Sequenced: PBMCs. The receptor set was obtained from a human donor in good health.

The chain recombines TRBV9 with TRBJ2-3; 7 positions agree with TRBD2. After removal of 4 bases from V and 0 bases from J, the junction contained 8 bases not matched to a gene. Germline V CDR1 and CDR2: SGDLS, YYNGEE. The CDR3 loop spans 16 amino acids. CDR3 loop: CASSKRGGASTDTQYF. For the CDR3, the DNA is TGTGCCAGCAGCAAACGCGGGGGAGCGAGCACAGATACGCAGTATTTT.

In this sample, this clone turned up a few times. The V gene is TRBV10-3, the J gene TRBJ2-6; possible D gene TRBD1, 5 bases. CDR1 and CDR2 (germline): ENHRY, SYGVKD. The CDR3 covers 14 residues. Trimming removed 7 bases from V and 0 bases from J, with 7 bases in between. The CDR3 bases are TGTGCCATCATGGACATCTCTGGGGCCAACGTCCTGACTTTC. Amino acid sequence: CAIMDISGANVLTF.

The rearrangement uses TRBV9 and TRBJ2-5; 7 bases are a match to TRBD2. With V trimmed by 3 bases and J by 11 bases, 19 bases remained unmatched. This CDR3 is 16 amino acids long. Germline CDR1 is SGDLS and CDR2 is YYNGEE. The CDR3 protein is CASSADAGLPRGEQYF. The CDR3 region has the DNA TGTGCCAGCAGCGCAGACGCGGGACTACCCAGAGGGGAGCAGTACTTC.